The entry that follows covers one TCR beta chain sequence. In its sample, this clone was seen a few times. It has no known antigen specificity. Base qualities are not recorded, but no much larger clone differs from it by a single base. Synthetic TCR analog templates were spiked into each PCR to estimate absolute template abundance from read counts. The immunoSEQ assay used bias-controlled V and J gene primers to amplify TCRbeta CDR3 regions from genomic DNA. Rearranged TCRbeta segments were sequenced at approximately 20X coverage. The original pipeline was this. Clustering was used to correct sequencing errors, and CDR3s were annotated against IMGT to assign V, D and J genes. Downstream analyses used only productive TCRbeta rearrangements, leaving out any out-of-frame or stop-codon sequences. To compute clonality, Shannon entropy was normalized by the log of the number of unique productive sequences and then subtracted from one. Fisher's exact test with Benjamini-Hochberg correction, using a cutoff of adjusted p below 0.01, was how clones that differed between time points or between blood and tumor were identified. Not all clones reach the TCRdb copy of this immuneACCESS table, which keeps in-frame sequences only. Checked studies attribute under half of the gap to unresolved V genes and leave the rest unexplained. The V and J calls and clone size were taken over from that table, and D and trimming were inferred from the DNA. This sample lists around 49,000 clones; 88% were detected once. The top ten clones comprise 2% to 3% of the sample.

Sample time point, as interpreted from the label and publication: peripheral blood 6 weeks after treatment start. The cohort comprised nearly 30 patients with locally advanced or metastatic urothelial carcinoma treated at Memorial Sloan Kettering on a trial protocol. Peripheral blood mononuclear cells were collected pretreatment and during treatment, at between 1 and 8 total time points per patient. The Qiagen DNeasy Blood extraction kit was used to purify genomic DNA from total PBMCs and from tumor samples. Collected pretreatment and during treatment, PBMCs were isolated and stored as previously described. This entry belongs to a study of PD-L1 blockade in urothelial cancer (dated by TCRdb to 2015 to 2018). At the level of the whole study: All patients started therapy around 2014 and received atezolizumab 1,200 mg intravenously every 3 weeks. About 85% of the roughly 29 patients were males with bladder-origin urothelial cancer, and 18 of 29 reported a prior smoking history. Patients had an ECOG performance status of 0 or 1 and had received between 0 and 3 prior chemotherapy regimens. Blood samples were analyzed at two time points: 3 weeks after treatment start (second dose) and 6 weeks after treatment start. Blood samples gave a median of around 140,000 T cells and approximately 85,000 unique TCRs, with a median clonality of approximately 0.08. The study was an exploratory multi-omic analysis of somatic, immune and clinical correlates of response to PD-L1 blockade with atezolizumab in urothelial cancer. Pretreatment tumor samples, along with matched peripheral blood serially collected before and after atezolizumab treatment, were subjected to TCR sequencing. Durable clinical benefit was defined as progression-free survival longer than 6 months, and TCR features were also tested against progression-free and overall survival. In the same patients who had TCR sequencing, pretreatment tumors also underwent whole exome sequencing and RNA sequencing. Eight to ten patients achieved durable clinical benefit and approximately 20 did not. Twenty-nine patients had pretreatment blood TCR-seq, some 25 had at least one posttreatment blood collection, and some 25 had tumor TCR-seq. Overall results and qualifications from the work: Because the sample size was small (n ≈ 31) and many exploratory analyses were performed, the results are intended to be hypothesis-generating. Improved progression-free and overall survival was found to be associated with pretreatment peripheral blood TCR clonality below the median. At 3 weeks after the start of treatment, tumor-associated TCR clones in peripheral blood had expanded more in patients with durable benefit (n ≈ 22, p = 0.022).

The germline V gene supplies CDR1 MNHEY and CDR2 SVGAGI. There are 16 amino acids in the CDR3, from cysteine to phenylalanine inclusive. Just the 48-base CDR3 DNA is kept, in frame starting at base 1. V loses 0 bases, J loses 1 base, and the germline ends lie 13 bases apart. Recombination connected TRBV6-5 to TRBJ2-7; the D region possibly corresponds to TRBD2 (5 bases align). This TCR was sampled from a man in his sixties with urothelial cancer. The sample was PBMCs, taken around atezolizumab (anti-PD-L1) treatment. The bases read TGTGCCAGCAGTTACTCGAGAAGCGGCCTATCCTACGAGCAGTACTTC. It encodes CASSYSRSGLSYEQYF.